The clone carrying this TCR beta chain has more than one count but fewer than ten. Its antigen is still unknown. The source of the sample is a study of beta chain features in type 1 diabetes. The length of the CDR3 is 14 residues. The germline V and J ends were trimmed by 7 bases and 2 bases, with 14 bases remaining between them. From germline, CDR1 is SNHLY and CDR2 FYNNEI. Sequencing targeted expressed TCRB transcripts, as all isolated RNA had been reverse transcribed. Produced via immunoSEQ multiplex PCR; TCRdb's table is partial and in-frame only. The repertoire holds hundreds of thousands of clones, with around an eighth as singletons. Only one heparinised blood draw was taken per donor, and its volume averaged around 110 mL. CD4+ naive, central memory, regulatory and stem cell-like memory subsets were isolated by sorting on CD45RO/CCR7/CD25/CD127/CD95/CD27. Study outcomes and limitations: Among all four CD4+ subsets, Type 1 diabetes patients had TCRB CDR3s that were moderately but significantly shorter. There was a possibility that cDNA sequencing over-represented cells with high TCR expression. In type 1 diabetes patients, VDJ junctions had fewer insertions; deletions at these junctions were more frequent.

The sequence was collected from a man aged 18 to 35 with type 1 diabetes. The sequencing sample was made of naive CD4+ T cells from blood. The V call is TRBV2, the J call TRBJ1-2; D is undetermined. CDR3 sequence reads: CASINEGGNYGYTF. The DNA of the CDR3 is TGTGCCAGCATCAACGAGGGAGGGAACTATGGCTACACCTTC.